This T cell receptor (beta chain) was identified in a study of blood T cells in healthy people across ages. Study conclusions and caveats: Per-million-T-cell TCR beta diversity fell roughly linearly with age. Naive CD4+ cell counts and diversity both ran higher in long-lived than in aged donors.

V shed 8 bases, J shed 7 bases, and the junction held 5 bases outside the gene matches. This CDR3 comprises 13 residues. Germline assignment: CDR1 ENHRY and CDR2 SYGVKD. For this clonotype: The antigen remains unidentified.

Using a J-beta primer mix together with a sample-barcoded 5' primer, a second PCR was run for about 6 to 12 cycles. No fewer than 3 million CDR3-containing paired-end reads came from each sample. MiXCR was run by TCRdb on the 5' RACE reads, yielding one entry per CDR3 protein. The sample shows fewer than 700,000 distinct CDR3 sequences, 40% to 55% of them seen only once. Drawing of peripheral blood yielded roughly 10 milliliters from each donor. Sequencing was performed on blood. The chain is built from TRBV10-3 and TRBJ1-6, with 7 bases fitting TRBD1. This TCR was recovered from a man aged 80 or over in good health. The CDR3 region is CAIAGTENSPLHF. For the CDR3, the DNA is TGTGCCATCGCTGGGACAGAGAATTCACCCCTCCACTTT.